Following are 19 T cell receptor beta chains from one sample sequenced in a study of beta chain features in type 1 diabetes. Broader study findings: TCRB CDR3 length was moderately but significantly reduced in all four CD4+ subsets of Type 1 diabetes patients.

The investigators reverse transcribed all of the isolated RNA, so they sequenced expressed TCRB transcripts. Here immunoSEQ multiplex PCR was the method, and the copy in TCRdb shows in-frame clones only, minus some. The sample has fewer than 300,000 clones, roughly 20% seen once. These TCRs' antigens remain unknown. Sequenced: naive CD4+ T cells from blood. The receptors were sampled from a woman between 35 and 50 years old with type 1 diabetes.

The rearrangement uses TRBV7-9 and TRBJ2-7; D uncertain. The V end was cut by 2 bases, the J end by 5 bases, with 10 bases between. The CDR3 runs to 13 residues. Germline V gives CDR1 SEHNR, CDR2 FQNEAQ (reference sequence). The CDR3 DNA reads as TGTGCCAGCAGCTTATCAGGAAAACACGAGCAGTACTTC. Translated, it gives CASSLSGKHEQYF.

This chain joins TRBV10-3 and TRBJ2-3, with D perhaps TRBD2 (6 bases). V was shortened by 3 bases and J by 7 bases, with 14 bases between the two germline ends. CDR1 and CDR2 from the germline V gene are ENHRY and SYGVKD. The CDR3 consists of 14 residues. CDR3 sequence (DNA): TGTGCCATCAGTGACAGGGAGGAGTTCTATACGCAGTATTTT. Translated, it gives CAISDREEFYTQYF.

The chain couples TRBV7-2 to TRBJ2-1; D gene ambiguous. The germline V and J ends were trimmed by 6 bases and 4 bases, with 16 bases remaining between them. This CDR3 spans 15 amino acids. Germline V gene sequence: CDR1 SGHTA, CDR2 FQGNSA. CDR3 DNA sequence: TGTGCCAGCAGGGAGACGGTAACTTTATACAATGAGCAGTTCTTC. Translated, it gives CASRETVTLYNEQFF.

The chain employs TRBV5-1 and TRBJ2-2; 9 bases fit TRBD2. CDR1 and CDR2 (germline): SGHRS, YFSETQ. Unmatched junction bases numbered 6, after V lost 4 bases and J lost 2 bases. The CDR3 runs 16 residues. The CDR3 reads CASSALAGRNTGELFF. Here the CDR3 DNA reads TGCGCCAGCAGCGCACTAGCGGGCCGAAACACCGGGGAGCTGTTTTTT.

The rearrangement uses TRBV29-1 and TRBJ2-2; D uncertain. CDR3 length equals 15 residues. Per the germline V gene, CDR1 is SQVTM and CDR2 is ANQGSEA. V was cut by 0 bases and J by 1 base, with 9 bases left in between. CDR3 DNA: TGCAGCGTTGAAGATTCCCCGGGGAACACCGGGGAGCTGTTTTTT. The encoded protein is CSVEDSPGNTGELFF.

This clone has only a few counts. The chain recombines TRBV19 with TRBJ1-1; 7 positions match TRBD1. CDR3 size: 14 residues. V lost 5 bases to trimming and J lost 5 bases; unmatched junction nucleotides: 8. Germline V lookup: CDR1 LNHDA, CDR2 SQIVND (reference sequence). The chain's CDR3 is CASSSGDSWTEAFF. The DNA of the CDR3 is TGTGCCAGTAGTTCCGGGGACAGTTGGACTGAAGCTTTCTTT.

This rearrangement joins TRBV27 to TRBJ1-2, with TRBD1 identical over 8 bases. J lost 0 bases, V lost 6 bases, and 6 bases had no gene match. In germline, CDR1 is MNHEY, CDR2 SMNVEV (reference sequence). This CDR3 comprises 15 residues. Here the CDR3 DNA reads TGTGCCAGCAGGCAATGGACAGGGTCTAACTATGGCTACACCTTC. Its protein product is CASRQWTGSNYGYTF.

V and J are TRBV28 and TRBJ2-1; perhaps TRBD1 as D (6 bases). Trimming pared 7 bases from V and 2 bases from J, leaving 15 bases between. Per the germline V gene, CDR1 is MDHEN and CDR2 is SYDVKM. The CDR3 spans 15 residues. The CDR3 coding sequence is TGTGCCAGCACCAGCCCCGGACAGACCTACAATGAGCAGTTCTTC. This codes for CASTSPGQTYNEQFF.

V is TRBV4-2 and J is TRBJ2-1; possible D gene TRBD2, 6 bases. The CDR3 totals 14 residues. The V end lost 0 bases, the J end lost 8 bases, and 11 bases lay between the germline ends. Germline values: CDR1 LGHNA, CDR2 YNFKEQ. The CDR3 DNA is TGTGCCAGCAGCCAAGAATTGGAGGGCCATGAGCAGTTCTTC. It specifies CASSQELEGHEQFF.

There are a few counts of this clone. The rearrangement links TRBV29-1 to TRBJ2-7; D may be TRBD1 (6 bases). The V end lost 6 bases, the J end lost 6 bases, and 15 bases lay between the germline ends. The CDR3 extends over 12 amino acids. CDR1 is SQVTM and CDR2 is ANQGSEA in the germline V gene. The CDR3 region has the DNA TGCAGCGTGCACACAGGGTTGGCCGAGCAGTACTTC. Translation: CSVHTGLAEQYF.

The chain combines TRBV27 with TRBJ2-3; D gene unclear. Germline V CDR1 and CDR2: MNHEY, SMNVEV (reference sequence). The CDR3 covers 14 residues. The ends were cut back, 0 bases at V and 1 base at J, with 5 bases in the middle. The CDR3 nucleotides are TGTGCCAGCAGTTTATCGCTAGGCACAGATACGCAGTATTTT. Amino acids: CASSLSLGTDTQYF.

This clone was seen a few times. V and J are TRBV29-1 and TRBJ1-1; 8 bases fit TRBD1. Germline trimming cut 6 bases from V and 5 bases from J; bases unmatched to any gene: 17. The CDR3 is 16 amino acids. In germline, CDR1 is SQVTM, CDR2 ANQGSEA. As DNA, the CDR3 is TGCAGCGTCCCCATCACACAGACAGGGGTTAGGACTGAAGCTTTCTTT. Its translation: CSVPITQTGVRTEAFF.

In the case of this clone: Other nucleotide sequences in the sample specify the same CDR3. The chain carries TRBV9 and TRBJ1-1; D is possibly TRBD1 (6 bases). Trimming took 0 bases from V and 2 from J, leaving 8 bases between them. This CDR3 contains 14 residues. Germline CDR1 reads SGDLS; CDR2 reads YYNGEE. CDR3 loop: CASSVAGVNTEAFF. As DNA, the CDR3 is TGTGCCAGCAGCGTAGCAGGGGTCAACACTGAAGCTTTCTTT.

This clone has more than one count but fewer than ten. The J gene is TRBJ2-1, the V gene TRBV4-2, with 10 bases lining up with TRBD2. This CDR3 is built from 14 residues. The V gene's germline CDR1 is LGHNA and CDR2 YNFKEQ. Losses at the gene ends were 5 bases for V and 7 bases for J; bases not matched to a gene: 5. Here the CDR3 DNA reads TGTGCCAGCAGCAAAGCGGGAGGGCCAAATGAGCAGTTCTTC. It yields the protein CASSKAGGPNEQFF.

J is TRBJ2-5 and V is TRBV29-1; a possible D gene is TRBD1 (6 bases). The germline CDR1 and CDR2 sequences are SQVTM and ANQGSEA. The V end lost 7 bases, the J end lost 0 bases, and 12 bases lay between the germline ends. The CDR3 sequence is 13 residues long. The CDR3 coding sequence is TGCAGCGGGGGGCAGGATTACCAAGAGACCCAGTACTTC. Amino acid sequence: CSGGQDYQETQYF.

The genes are TRBV25-1 and TRBJ1-2; possible D gene TRBD1, 6 bases. V was trimmed by 4 bases and J by 6 bases, leaving 15 bases between them. Looked up from germline, CDR1 is MGHDK and CDR2 is SYGVNS. CDR3 size: 14 residues. The CDR3: CASSGTRDTNGYTF. For the CDR3, the DNA is TGTGCCAGCAGTGGGACCCGGGACACCAATGGCTACACCTTC.

CDR3 nucleotide sequence: TGTGCCAGCAGCCCGACAGGGGGAGACGAGCAGTACTTC. This encodes CASSPTGGDEQYF. The gene calls are TRBV7-7 and TRBJ2-7; 9 nucleotides align to TRBD1. The V segment lost 5 bases and the J segment 5 bases; nucleotides outside the gene matches: 4. The CDR3 has 13 amino acids. Germline V CDR1 and CDR2: SSHAT, FNYEAQ (reference sequence).

The chain combines TRBV6-4 with TRBJ1-4; no reliable D call. The CDR3 extends over 12 amino acids. Deletions cut 2 bases from V and 10 bases from J, with 8 bases between. Germline CDR1 MRHNA, CDR2 SNTAGT. The CDR3 sequence: CASSDRGGKLFF. The CDR3 nucleotides are TGTGCCAGCAGTGACAGAGGAGGAAAACTGTTTTTT.

The sample holds a few counts of this clone. The chain links TRBV25-1 to TRBJ2-1; TRBD2 aligns across 10 bases. The CDR3 totals 17 residues. The V and J ends lost 1 base and 6 bases, in that order; junction bases with no gene match: 9. Germline V gives CDR1 MGHDK, CDR2 SYGVNS. The CDR3 nucleotides read TGTGCCAGCAGTGAATGGGCAGCGGGAGGGCCAGGCAATGAGCAGTTCTTC. This sequence encodes CASSEWAAGGPGNEQFF.